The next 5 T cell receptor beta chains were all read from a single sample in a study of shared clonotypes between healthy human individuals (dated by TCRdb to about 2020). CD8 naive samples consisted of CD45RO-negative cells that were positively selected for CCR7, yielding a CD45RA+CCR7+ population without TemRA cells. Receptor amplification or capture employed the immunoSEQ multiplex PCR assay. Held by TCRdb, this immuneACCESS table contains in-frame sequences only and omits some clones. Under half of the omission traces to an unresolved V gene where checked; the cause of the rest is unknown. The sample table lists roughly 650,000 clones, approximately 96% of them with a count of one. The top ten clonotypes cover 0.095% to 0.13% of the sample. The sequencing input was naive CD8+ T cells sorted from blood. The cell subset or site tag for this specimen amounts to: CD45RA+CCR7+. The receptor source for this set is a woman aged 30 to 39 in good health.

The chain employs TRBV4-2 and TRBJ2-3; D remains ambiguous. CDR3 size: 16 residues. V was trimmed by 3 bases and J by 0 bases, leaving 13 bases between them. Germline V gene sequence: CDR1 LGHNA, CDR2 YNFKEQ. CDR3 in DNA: TGTGCCAGCAGCCATCCGACGGATACTAGCACAGATACGCAGTATTTT. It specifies CASSHPTDTSTDTQYF.

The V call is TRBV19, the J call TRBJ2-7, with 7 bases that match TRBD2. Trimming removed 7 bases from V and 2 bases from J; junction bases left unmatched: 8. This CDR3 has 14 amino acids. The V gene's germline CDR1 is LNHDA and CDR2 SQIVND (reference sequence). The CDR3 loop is CASTPGREAYEQYF. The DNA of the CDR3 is TGTGCCAGTACGCCCGGCCGGGAGGCCTACGAGCAGTACTTC.

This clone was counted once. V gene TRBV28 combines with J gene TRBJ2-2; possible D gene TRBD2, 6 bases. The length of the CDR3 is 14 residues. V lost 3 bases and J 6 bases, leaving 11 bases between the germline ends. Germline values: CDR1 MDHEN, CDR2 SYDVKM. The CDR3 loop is CASSLGGQAGELFF. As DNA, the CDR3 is TGTGCCAGCAGTTTGGGGGGTCAAGCCGGGGAGCTGTTTTTT.

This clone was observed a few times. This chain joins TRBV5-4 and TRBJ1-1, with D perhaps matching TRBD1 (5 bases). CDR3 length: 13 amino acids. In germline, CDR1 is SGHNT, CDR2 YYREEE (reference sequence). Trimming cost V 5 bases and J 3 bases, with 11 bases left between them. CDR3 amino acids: CASSLPGHTEAFF. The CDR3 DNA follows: TGTGCCAGCAGTCTACCGGGACACACTGAAGCTTTCTTT.

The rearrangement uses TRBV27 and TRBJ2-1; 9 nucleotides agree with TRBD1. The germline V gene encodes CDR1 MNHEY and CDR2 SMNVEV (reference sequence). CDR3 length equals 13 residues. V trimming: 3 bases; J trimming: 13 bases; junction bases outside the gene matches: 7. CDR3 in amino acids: CASSFWTGDQQFF. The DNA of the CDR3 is TGTGCCAGCAGTTTTTGGACAGGGGATCAACAGTTCTTC.